Here is one T cell receptor beta chain with its context. The sample comes from a study of blood T cell repertoires in COVID-19. TCRdb's table, derived via immunoSEQ multiplex PCR, lists solely in-frame clones and lacks some. The sample includes 150,000 to 200,000 clones, roughly 86% of them seen just once. Trimming took 1 base from V and 0 from J, leaving 8 bases between them. CDR3 length: 15 residues. CDR1 LNHNV and CDR2 YYDKDF come from the germline V gene (reference sequence). This rearrangement joins TRBV15 to TRBJ2-3, with D unresolved. This TCR was sampled from a man between 65 and 85 years old with acute or convalescent COVID-19. Sequenced material: peripheral blood. CDR3 nucleotide sequence: TGTGCCACCAGCAGAGTACTACTTAGCACAGATACGCAGTATTTT. Its translation is CATSRVLLSTDTQYF. Looking up the rest from reference TRBV15 and TRBJ2-3 gives the full variable domain: DAMVIQNPRYQVTQFGKPVTLSCSQTLNHNVMYWYQQKSSQAPKLLFHYYDKDFNNEADTPDNFQSRRPNTSFCFLDIRSPGLGDTAMYLCATSRVLLSTDTQYFGPGTRLTVL.